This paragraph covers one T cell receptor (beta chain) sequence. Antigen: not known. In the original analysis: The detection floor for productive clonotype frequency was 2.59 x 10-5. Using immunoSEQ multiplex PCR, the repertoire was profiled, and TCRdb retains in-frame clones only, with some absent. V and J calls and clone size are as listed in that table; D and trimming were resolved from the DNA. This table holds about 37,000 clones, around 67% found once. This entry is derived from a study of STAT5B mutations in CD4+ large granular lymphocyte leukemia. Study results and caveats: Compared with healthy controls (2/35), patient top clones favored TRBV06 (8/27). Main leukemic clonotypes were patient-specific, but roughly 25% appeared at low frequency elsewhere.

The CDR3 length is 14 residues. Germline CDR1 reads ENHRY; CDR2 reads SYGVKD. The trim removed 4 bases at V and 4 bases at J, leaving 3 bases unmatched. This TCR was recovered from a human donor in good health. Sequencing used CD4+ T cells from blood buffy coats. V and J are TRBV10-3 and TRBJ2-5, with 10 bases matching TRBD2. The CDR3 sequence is CAISGPSGGETQYF. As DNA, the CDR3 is TGTGCCATCAGTGGCCCTAGCGGGGGAGAGACCCAGTACTTC.